Shown below are 13 T cell receptor beta chains from a single sample sequenced in a study of blood T cells in healthy people across ages. Through a sample-barcoded 5' primer and a J-beta primer mix, a second PCR was run for about 6 to 11 cycles. In TCRdb, the 5' RACE reads were re-called with MiXCR into one record per CDR3 protein. The sample consists of 1.5 million or so distinct CDR3 sequences, 42% of them appearing once. The sequencing input was blood. All receptors come from a woman aged 18-29 years in good health.

The rearrangement uses TRBV7-8 and TRBJ1-5; TRBD1 is a possible D gene (5 bases). Germline-derived CDR1 and CDR2 are SGHVS and FQNEAQ. The V gene lost 2 bases and the J gene lost 5 bases, with 13 bases spanning the gap. CDR3 length equals 15 residues. CDR3 sequence (DNA): TGTGCCAGCAGCTTAAGAGGGGTTAGGGATCAGCCCCAGCATTTT. This sequence encodes CASSLRGVRDQPQHF.

The chain uses TRBV12-3 or TRBV12-4 and TRBJ2-1, with D unresolved. The J call may not be correct, given that the DNA end is closer to TRBJ2-7. CDR3 length equals 13 residues. The CDR3 spells CASTTYAYNEQYF. For the CDR3, the DNA is TGTGCCAGCACCACATACGCCTACAATGAGCAGTACTTC.

The V call is TRBV12-3 or TRBV12-4, the J call TRBJ2-3, with no clear D. Trimming left V 7 bases short and J 6 bases short, with 8 bases between. This CDR3 spans 11 amino acids. CDR3 region: CASTERDTQYF. DNA of the CDR3: TGTGCCAGCACCGAAAGGGATACGCAGTATTTT.

This chain joins TRBV7-9 and TRBJ2-1; D unclear. Germline-derived CDR1 and CDR2 are SEHNR and FQNEAQ (reference sequence). The V and J ends lost 2 bases and 8 bases respectively, with 16 bases between them. CDR3 size: 15 residues. As DNA, the CDR3 is TGTGCCAGCAGCTTATTGGCATTCCCCGACGATGAGCAGTTCTTC. It specifies CASSLLAFPDDEQFF.

The chain links TRBV12-3 or TRBV12-4 to TRBJ2-2; D is possibly TRBD1 or TRBD2 (5 bases each). The CDR3 loop spans 17 amino acids. V was pared by 5 bases and J by 3 bases, with 19 bases between. For the CDR3, the DNA is TGTGCCAGCAGTGGGGACGGAAGCAGGACTTACACCGGGGAGCTGTTTTTT. As protein: CASSGDGSRTYTGELFF.

This clonotype has only one observation. The chain employs TRBV15 and TRBJ2-7; 8 bases align to TRBD1. The CDR3 contains 15 residues. Per the germline V gene, CDR1 is LNHNV and CDR2 is YYDKDF (reference sequence). Losses at the gene ends were 3 bases for V and 3 bases for J; bases not matched to a gene: 7. The CDR3 nucleotides read TGTGCCACCAGCAGCCAATCCGGGACAGGCTACGAGCAGTACTTC. Encoded protein: CATSSQSGTGYEQYF.

This chain uses TRBV7-2 with TRBJ2-3; D is unresolved. Germline CDR1 and CDR2: SGHTA and FQGNSA. V gave up 5 bases and J gave up 0 bases, with 12 bases separating them. The CDR3 spans 15 residues. The CDR3 DNA reads TGTGCCAGCAGCGCCCCAGCGTGTAGCACAGATACGCAGTATTTT. Translated: CASSAPACSTDTQYF.

The V gene is TRBV20-1, the J gene TRBJ1-2; D is unclear. The V end was cut by 6 bases, the J end by 4 bases, with 12 bases between. There are 12 residues in the CDR3. Per germline, CDR1 DFQATT and CDR2 SNEGSKA (reference sequence). CDR3 sequence: CSAPTTAYGYTF. The DNA for the CDR3 is TGCAGTGCCCCTACCACGGCCTATGGCTACACCTTC.

This clonotype has more than one count but fewer than ten. The rearrangement links TRBV4-1 to TRBJ1-2; 8 positions agree with TRBD1. Germline-derived CDR1 and CDR2 are MGHRA and YSYEKL. Trimming removed 0 bases from V and 0 bases from J; junction bases left unmatched: 6. The CDR3 is 17 residues long. The DNA for the CDR3 is TGCGCCAGCAGCCAAGATCGACAGGGGAGGTCTAACTATGGCTACACCTTC. It yields the protein CASSQDRQGRSNYGYTF.

CDR3 nucleotides: TGTGCCAGCAGTGACTACAGGGAGGGCAATTCACCCCTCCACTTT. Its protein product is CASSDYREGNSPLHF. The V and J genes are TRBV6-6 and TRBJ1-6; tentative D call: TRBD1 (6 bases). Germline V CDR1 and CDR2: MNHNY, SVGAGI (reference sequence). The CDR3 covers 15 residues. Trimming pared 5 bases from V and 7 bases from J, leaving 15 bases between.

The chain is built from TRBV6-5 and TRBJ2-1; D may match TRBD1 or TRBD2 (5 bases each). Germline assignment: CDR1 MNHEY and CDR2 SVGAGI. V lost 5 bases and J 10 bases, leaving 15 bases between the germline ends. The CDR3 is 13 residues long. The DNA of the CDR3 is TGTGCCAGCAGTCTTGGGACCCAATACGAGCAGTTCTTC. This translates into CASSLGTQYEQFF.

This clonotype was counted between two and nine times. This chain links TRBV10-3 with TRBJ2-1; D might be TRBD1 (5 bases). CDR1 ENHRY and CDR2 SYGVKD come from the germline V gene. This CDR3 spans 13 amino acids. Trimming took off 6 bases at V and 4 bases at J, with 10 bases between the two ends. CDR3 residues: CAIRRGSYNEQFF. The DNA of the CDR3 is TGTGCCATCAGAAGGGGCTCTTACAATGAGCAGTTCTTC.

The rearrangement uses TRBV9 and TRBJ2-3; D gene ambiguous. There are 15 residues in the CDR3. The V gene lost 0 bases and the J gene lost 2 bases, with 10 bases spanning the gap. Germline V gene sequence: CDR1 SGDLS, CDR2 YYNGEE. As DNA, the CDR3 is TGTGCCAGCAGCGTAGACCCGAAAGACACAGATACGCAGTATTTT. The encoded protein is CASSVDPKDTDTQYF.